Listed below are T cell receptor beta chains from one sample, sequenced in a study of CD8 T cells in ankylosing spondylitis. From the 5' RACE reads, TCRdb called clonotypes with MiXCR, one entry per CDR3 protein. There are approximately 200,000 distinct CDR3 sequences in the sample; roughly 13% occur only once, and approximately 15% lies in the top ten. Sample: blood, either unsorted or a sorted T cell fraction (not recorded which). These receptors were taken from a male donor with ankylosing spondylitis or in good health (not recorded which). Both conserved end residues are part of each CDR3. Fields, in order: V gene, clone size, J gene, D gene, CDR3 DNA, CDR3 protein. D genes are given only for firm matches. The listing skips clone size in some rows; elsewhere it reads once, few, many or a size class.

TRBV4-1	-	TRBJ2-3	-	TGCGCCAGCAGCCAAGTTGGTGAAACAAGCACAGATACGCAGTATTTT	CASSQVGETSTDTQYF
TRBV5-1	many	TRBJ2-7	-	TGCGCCAGCAGCTTGCCAGGGCTCAGCTCCTACGAGCAGTACTTC	CASSLPGLSSYEQYF
TRBV30	-	TRBJ1-3	-	TGTGCCTGGAGTGTAGTGGGAAACACCATATATTTT	CAWSVVGNTIYF
TRBV6-1	-	TRBJ1-1	-	TGTGCCAGCACCCCAATAGGGTACGCTGAAGCTTTCTTT	CASTPIGYAEAFF
TRBV27	few	TRBJ2-3	TRBD2	TGTGCCAGCAGTCCACCTAATAGCGGGGGTACAGATACGCAGTATTTT	CASSPPNSGGTDTQYF
TRBV29-1	-	TRBJ1-1	TRBD1	TGCAGCGTGCCCCCCAGGGGGAGGACTGAAGCTTTCTTT	CSVPPRGRTEAFF
TRBV11-2	few	TRBJ2-7	TRBD2	TGTGCCAGCAGCTTAGCCCCCTCACTAGCGGGAGGTTACGAGCAGTACTTC	CASSLAPSLAGGYEQYF
TRBV5-6	many	TRBJ2-1	-	TGTGCCAGCAGCTTCACAGGATCCTACAATGAGCAGTTCTTC	CASSFTGSYNEQFF
TRBV5-1	many	TRBJ2-1	-	TGCGCCAGCAGCTTGGCTCAGGCTGGTGACAATGAGCAGTTCTTC	CASSLAQAGDNEQFF
TRBV7-9	few	TRBJ1-1	-	TGTGCCAGCAGCTTTCTATGGGCTCTGCGCACTGAAGCTTTCTTT	CASSFLWALRTEAFF
TRBV4-1	few	TRBJ1-5	-	TGCGCCAGCAGCCGGAGTCTGATGGATCAGCCCCAGCATTTT	CASSRSLMDQPQHF
TRBV28	-	TRBJ2-7	-	TGTGCCAGCAGTTCGTATCTAGTGGAGAGGTACGAGCAGTACTTC	CASSSYLVERYEQYF
TRBV20-1	few	TRBJ2-7	-	TGCAGTGCCGCACCGGGACAAACCTACGAGCAGTACTTC	CSAAPGQTYEQYF
TRBV5-1	many	TRBJ1-2	-	TGCGCCAGCAGCGACTCCGGGGGGGCCCCAGGCTACACCTTC	CASSDSGGAPGYTF
TRBV5-1	many	TRBJ2-7	TRBD2	TGCGCCAGCAGCCAAACTAGCGGGGGCTACTACGAGCAGTACTTC	CASSQTSGGYYEQYF
TRBV14	few	TRBJ1-1	-	TGTGCCAGCAGTGATGGGACGGGAAACACTGAAGCTTTCTTT	CASSDGTGNTEAFF
TRBV12-3/TRBV12-4	-	TRBJ2-5	TRBD2	TGTGCCAGCAGTTTAGAGGCTAGCGGACAAGAGACCCAGTACTTC	CASSLEASGQETQYF
TRBV11-2	few	TRBJ1-2	-	TGTGCCAGCAGCTTAGAGCCGCAGTTTTATGGCTACACCTTC	CASSLEPQFYGYTF
TRBV9	-	TRBJ2-2	-	TGTGCCAGCAGCGTAGTCGGCGGGGCTAACACCGGGGAGCTGTTTTTT	CASSVVGGANTGELFF
TRBV19	-	TRBJ2-7	TRBD1	TGTGCCAGTACCCCGGGACAGGGGGTATTCTACGAGCAGTACTTC	CASTPGQGVFYEQYF
TRBV7-9	few	TRBJ2-2	TRBD1	TGTGCCAGCAGCTTAAGTCAGGGGGACACCGGGGAGCTGTTTTTT	CASSLSQGDTGELFF
TRBV7-8	-	TRBJ2-7	TRBD2	TGTGCCAGCAGCTCAATGGGACTAGGTGGCGAGCAGTACTTC	CASSSMGLGGEQYF
TRBV6-4	-	TRBJ2-3	-	TGTGCCAGCAGTGAAAGCGATGGGGGACATACGCAGTATTTT	CASSESDGGHTQYF
TRBV5-1	-	TRBJ2-7	TRBD2	TGCGCCAGCAGCTTAGGGACTAGCTTTTCCTACGAGCAGTACTTC	CASSLGTSFSYEQYF
TRBV7-6	-	TRBJ2-1	TRBD2	TGTGCCAGCAGCTACTTGTGGCGGGAGCGTTACAATGAGCAGTTCTTC	CASSYLWRERYNEQFF
TRBV9	-	TRBJ2-3	TRBD2	TGTGCCAGCAGCGTCGCTAGCGGGGGGTTCGATACGCAGTATTTT	CASSVASGGFDTQYF
TRBV29-1	few	TRBJ2-7	-	TGCAGCGTTGAAGGAGCCGCAGAAGGGGTTTCGCGGGTTATCGCCTACGAGCAGTACTTC	CSVEGAAEGVSRVIAYEQYF
TRBV6-5	-	TRBJ2-7	-	TGTGCCAGCAGTTACTCTACGACCGGGGACGAGCAGTACTTC	CASSYSTTGDEQYF
TRBV5-1	-	TRBJ2-7	-	TGCGCCAGCAGCCGGTCGTGGGGGGGCCAGTACTTC	CASSRSWGGQYF
TRBV11-2	few	TRBJ1-6	TRBD1	TGTGCCAGCAGCCCCCCCGGGACAGGGGGTAATTCACCCCTCCACTTT	CASSPPGTGGNSPLHF
TRBV5-6	-	TRBJ1-2	TRBD1	TGTGCCAGCAGCTTCGGGACAGACGGCTACACCTTC	CASSFGTDGYTF
TRBV5-1	few	TRBJ2-7	TRBD2	TGCGCCAGCAGCGGGGCTAGCGGGGACTACGAGCAGTACTTC	CASSGASGDYEQYF
TRBV5-1	few	TRBJ2-2	-	TGCGCCAGCAGCGGTCCAACCCTTATCACCGGGGAGCTGTTTTTT	CASSGPTLITGELFF
TRBV6-5	few	TRBJ2-7	-	TGTGCCAGCAGTTACTCCCCCCGGGACATCGAGCAGTACTTC	CASSYSPRDIEQYF
TRBV2	-	TRBJ2-1	-	TGTGCCAGCAGTGGCAATGGAGAGCAGTTCTTC	CASSGNGEQFF
TRBV30	-	TRBJ2-3	-	TGTGCCTGGAGTGTAGGCCATGGGGCCACAGATACGCAGTATTTT	CAWSVGHGATDTQYF
TRBV12-5	few	TRBJ1-1	TRBD1	TGTGCTAGTGGTTTTGGGGACAGCTTGAACACTGAAGCTTTCTTT	CASGFGDSLNTEAFF
TRBV18	few	TRBJ1-2	-	TGTGCCAGCTCACCACTGGGGGGCTATGGCTACACCTTC	CASSPLGGYGYTF
TRBV10-2	few	TRBJ2-5	TRBD2	TGCGCCAGCAGTGAGGAGCGGGGGGGTCGAGAGACCCAGTACTTC	CASSEERGGRETQYF
TRBV12-3/TRBV12-4	-	TRBJ2-7	TRBD1	TGTGCCAGCACCCCCGGACAGGGGGCCAACGAGCAGTACTTC	CASTPGQGANEQYF
TRBV6-1	-	TRBJ2-6	TRBD2	TGTGCCAGCAGGGGGGAACTAGCGGGAGGGACTGGGGCCAACGTCCTGACTTTC	CASRGELAGGTGANVLTF
TRBV7-9	many	TRBJ1-2	-	TGTGCCAGCAGCTGGGGGGCGTTTGGCTACACCTTC	CASSWGAFGYTF